This T cell receptor beta chain derives from a study of human T cells and chemical hapten exposure. Study as a whole: Patch tests put 0.01% DPC on the upper back, read at 6 days. Study-wide points: Expanded TCRs clustered into significantly more large CDR3 similarity groups than controls, the analysis revealed.

TCRdb re-called the RACE reads with MiXCR, one entry per CDR3 protein. The sample contains some 42,000 distinct CDR3 sequences, 8.9% of which appear only once. Germline V lookup: CDR1 SQVTM, CDR2 ANQGSEA. This CDR3 spans 12 amino acids. J was trimmed by 4 bases and V by 6 bases; bases with no gene match: 5. This clonotype was observed at least ten times. The antigen is unknown. The time point: patch test 2, 6 weeks after DPC sensitization. Treatment noted: therapeutic diphenylcyclopropenone sensitization with weekly scalp DPC. This chain joins TRBV29-1 and TRBJ1-2; 7 bases are a match to TRBD1. The receptor's source is a woman aged 40 to 50 with alopecia areata. Some clones in this sample may be carry-over from other donors' samples. The sequenced sample was whole blood, obtained in connection with sensitization to the hapten diphenylcyclopropenone (DPC). The CDR3 is CSVSTGSYGYTF. The CDR3 region has the DNA TGCAGCGTATCGACAGGGAGCTATGGCTACACCTTC. The whole variable domain, filled in from reference TRBV29-1 and TRBJ1-2, reads SAVISQKPSRDICQRGTSLTIQCQVDSQVTMMFWYRQQPGQSLTLIATANQGSEATYESGFVIDKFPISRPNLTFSTLTVSNMSPEDSSIYLCSVSTGSYGYTFGSGTRLTVV.